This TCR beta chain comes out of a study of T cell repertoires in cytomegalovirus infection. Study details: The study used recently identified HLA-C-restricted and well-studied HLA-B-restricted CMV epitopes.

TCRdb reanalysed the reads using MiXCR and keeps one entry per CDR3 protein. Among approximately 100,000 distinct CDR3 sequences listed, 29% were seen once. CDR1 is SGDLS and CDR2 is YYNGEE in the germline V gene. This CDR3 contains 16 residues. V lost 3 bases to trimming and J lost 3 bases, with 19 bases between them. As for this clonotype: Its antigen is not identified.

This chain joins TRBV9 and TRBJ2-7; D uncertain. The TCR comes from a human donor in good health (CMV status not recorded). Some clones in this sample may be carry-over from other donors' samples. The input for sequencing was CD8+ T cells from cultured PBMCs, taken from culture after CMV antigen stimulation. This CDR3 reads CASSAYPAEQRYEQYF. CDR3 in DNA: TGTGCCAGCAGCGCATACCCGGCGGAACAGCGCTACGAGCAGTACTTC.